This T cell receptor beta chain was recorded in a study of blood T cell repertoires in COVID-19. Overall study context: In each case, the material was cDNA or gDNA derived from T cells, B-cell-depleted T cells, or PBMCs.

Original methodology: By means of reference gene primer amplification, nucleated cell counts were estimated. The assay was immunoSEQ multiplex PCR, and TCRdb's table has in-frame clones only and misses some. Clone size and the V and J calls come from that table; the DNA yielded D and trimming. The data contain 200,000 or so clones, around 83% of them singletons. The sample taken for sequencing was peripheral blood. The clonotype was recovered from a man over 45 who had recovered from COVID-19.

CDR3 region: CASSIASTDTQYF. The CDR3 DNA is TGTGCCAGTAGTATAGCTAGCACAGATACGCAGTATTTT. The chain combines TRBV19 with TRBJ2-3; D remains ambiguous. This CDR3 has 13 amino acids. With 1 base removed from V and 0 bases from J, the gap between germline ends came to 2 bases. Germline V CDR1 and CDR2: LNHDA, SQIVND (reference sequence). Combining the CDR3 with reference TRBV19 and TRBJ2-3 gives the whole variable domain DGGITQSPKYLFRKEGQNVTLSCEQNLNHDAMYWYRQDPGQGLRLIYYSQIVNDFQKGDIAEGYSVSREKKESFPLTVTSAQKNPTAFYLCASSIASTDTQYFGPGTRLTVL.